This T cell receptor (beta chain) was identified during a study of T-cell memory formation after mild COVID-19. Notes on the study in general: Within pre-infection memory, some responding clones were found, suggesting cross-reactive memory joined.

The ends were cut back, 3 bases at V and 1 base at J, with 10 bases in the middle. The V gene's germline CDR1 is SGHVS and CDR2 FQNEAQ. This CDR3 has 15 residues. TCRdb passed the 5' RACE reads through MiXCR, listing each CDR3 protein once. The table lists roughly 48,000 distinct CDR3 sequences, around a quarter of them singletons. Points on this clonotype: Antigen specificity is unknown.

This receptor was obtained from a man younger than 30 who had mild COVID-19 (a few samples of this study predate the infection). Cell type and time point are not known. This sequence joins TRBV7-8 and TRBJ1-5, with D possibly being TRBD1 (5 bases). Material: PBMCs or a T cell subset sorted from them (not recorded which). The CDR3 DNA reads TGTGCCAGCAGCTTGGTAGACAGCAGCAATCAGCCCCAGCATTTT. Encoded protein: CASSLVDSSNQPQHF.